Below, 8 T cell receptor beta chains from the same sample are listed, as sequenced in a study of T cells after yellow fever vaccination. TCRdb recomputed calls from the 5' RACE reads with MiXCR, one row per CDR3 protein. The data contain 300,000 to 350,000 distinct CDR3 sequences, around 4.1% of them singletons. The specimen was PBMCs, collected 5 days after the yellow fever booster vaccination. These receptors were taken from a man in his late teens or twenties who received the YFV17D yellow fever vaccine.

In this sample, this clonotype turned up once. Given a much more abundant clone one base away, this may be a read error. The chain employs TRBV7-9 and TRBJ1-1; TRBD1 matches at 7 bases. Germline CDR1 is SEHNR and CDR2 is FQNEAQ (reference sequence). Trimming took 4 bases from V and 1 from J; bases not matched to a gene: 3. The CDR3 is 14 residues long. CDR3 bases: TGTGCCAGCAGCTCAAGGGGGCAGAACACTGAAGCTTTCTTT. It specifies CASSSRGQNTEAFF.

This clonotype appeared a few times. Here the CDR3 reads CAWEMDRRRYGYTF. The CDR3 coding sequence is TGTGCCTGGGAGATGGACAGGAGACGCTATGGCTACACCTTC. The chain carries TRBV30 and TRBJ1-2, with 7 bases aligning to TRBD1. CDR3 length: 14 amino acids. Looked up from germline, CDR1 is GTSNPN and CDR2 is SVGIG (reference sequence). J was trimmed by 4 bases and V by 5 bases; bases with no gene match: 10.

As concerns this clonotype: A much more abundant neighbour one base away suggests this may be a read error. It is likely a read error, because the conserved phenylalanine at the end of the CDR3 is missing. The rearrangement uses TRBV12-3 or TRBV12-4 and TRBJ1-3; a weak D match, TRBD1 (5 bases). CDR3 length equals 14 residues. Trimming shortened V by 5 bases and J by 4 bases, and 12 bases separated the two germline ends. CDR3 residues: CASSGWDGGNTIYI. DNA of the CDR3: TGTGCCAGCAGTGGTTGGGACGGAGGAAACACCATATATATT.

This clonotype has more than one count but fewer than ten. V gene TRBV30 combines with J gene TRBJ2-7, with TRBD1 identical over 8 bases. The junction had 10 bases not matched to a gene; V was cut back by 7 bases and J by 5 bases. This CDR3 is 13 amino acids long. Germline CDR1 reads GTSNPN; CDR2 reads SVGIG (reference sequence). DNA of the CDR3: TGTGCCTACCTCCGGGACAGGCAGGACGAGCAGTACTTC. This sequence encodes CAYLRDRQDEQYF.

Many counts were recorded for this clonotype. This sequence joins TRBV20-1 and TRBJ2-1; either TRBD1 or TRBD2 may supply D (6 bases each). CDR1 is DFQATT, CDR2 SNEGSKA, per germline (reference sequence). Trimming took 1 base from V and 4 from J, leaving 17 bases between them. This CDR3 spans 16 amino acids. The CDR3 region is CSARALGGLHYNEQFF. The CDR3 coding sequence is TGCAGTGCTAGAGCTTTAGGGGGACTCCATTACAATGAGCAGTTCTTC.

In this sample, this clonotype turned up a few times. The chain has TRBV21-1 and TRBJ1-5. TRBV21-1 is termed a pseudogene. The CDR3 sequence is 17 residues long. The CDR3 region is CASSKVREVRKNQPQHF. The CDR3 DNA reads as TGTGCCAGCAGCAAAGTAAGGGAGGTGAGGAAGAATCAGCCCCAGCATTTT.

In its sample, this clonotype was seen a few times. The chain employs TRBV6-5 and TRBJ1-2; D call uncertain. In germline, CDR1 is MNHEY, CDR2 SVGAGI. Trimming pared 0 bases from V and 8 bases from J, leaving 10 bases between. The CDR3 runs 13 residues. The CDR3 DNA reads as TGTGCCAGCAGTTACTCGCAGGTTCGGGGCTACACCTTC. Its translation: CASSYSQVRGYTF.

The gene calls are TRBV29-1 and TRBJ2-1; 13 bases match TRBD2. J was trimmed by 7 bases and V by 0 bases; bases with no gene match: 6. The CDR3 consists of 16 residues. From germline, CDR1 is SQVTM and CDR2 ANQGSEA. CDR3 in DNA: TGCAGCGTTGAAGATCCTACTAGCGGGGGGGCGAATGAGCAGTTCTTC. Translation gives CSVEDPTSGGANEQFF.